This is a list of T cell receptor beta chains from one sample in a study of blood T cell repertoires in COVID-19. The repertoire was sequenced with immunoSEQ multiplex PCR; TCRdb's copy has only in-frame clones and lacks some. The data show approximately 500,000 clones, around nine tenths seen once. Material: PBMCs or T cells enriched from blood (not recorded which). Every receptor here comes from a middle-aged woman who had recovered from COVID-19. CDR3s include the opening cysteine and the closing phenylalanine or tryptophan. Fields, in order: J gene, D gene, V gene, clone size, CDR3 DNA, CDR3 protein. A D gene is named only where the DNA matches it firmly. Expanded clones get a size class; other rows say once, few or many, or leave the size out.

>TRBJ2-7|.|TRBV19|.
TGTGCCAGTAGTATTTCCGGCGGGGTAAGCTACGAGCAGTACTTC
CASSISGGVSYEQYF
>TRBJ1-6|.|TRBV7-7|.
TGTGCTAGCAGCTGCGTGGTCGGGATCGGGGATAGCTCCTATAATTCACCCCTCCACTTT
CASSCVVGIGDSSYNSPLHF
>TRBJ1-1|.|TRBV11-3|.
TGTGCCAGCAGCTTAGATCTGGGGGGGTATGGCACTGAAGCTTTCTTT
CASSLDLGGYGTEAFF
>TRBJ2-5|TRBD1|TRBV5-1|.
TGCGCCAGCAGTCCAGGGGGTTTCGAGACCCAGTACTTC
CASSPGGFETQYF
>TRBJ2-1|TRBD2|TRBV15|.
TGTGCCACCAGCGTTCCTAGCGGGGGATACAATGAGCAGTTCTTC
CATSVPSGGYNEQFF
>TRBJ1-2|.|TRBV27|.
TGTGCCAGCAGTTTAACTCGCCAGGGGAGTTCAGCCTATGGCTACACCTTC
CASSLTRQGSSAYGYTF
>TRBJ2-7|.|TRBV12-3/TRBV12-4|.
TGTGCCAGCAGTTTAGTTATCGCGAGAGAGCAGTACTTC
CASSLVIAREQYF
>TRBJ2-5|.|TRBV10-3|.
TGTGCCATCAGTGAGTCGCGAGGGCAAGAGGCCCAGTACTTC
CAISESRGQEAQYF
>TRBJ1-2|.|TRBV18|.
TGTGCCAGCTCATGGAGGGGCCCCCGCGGTGGTTTGGGATCCAACTATGGCTACACCTTC
CASSWRGPRGGLGSNYGYTF
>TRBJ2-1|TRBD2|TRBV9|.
TGTGCCAGCAGCGTCTTCGTGGGACTAGGAAACAATGAGCAGTTCTTC
CASSVFVGLGNNEQFF
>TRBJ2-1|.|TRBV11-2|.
TGTGCCAGCAGCTTAGACAGGGTGGGTAATGAGCAGTTCTTC
CASSLDRVGNEQFF
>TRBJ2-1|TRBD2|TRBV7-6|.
TGTGCCAGCAGCCCAAAACTGCTAGCGGGAGAACTAGAGAATGAGCAGTTCTTC
CASSPKLLAGELENEQFF
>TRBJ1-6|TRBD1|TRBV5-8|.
TGTGCCAGCAGCGTTCCAGGGGGCGCACCCCTCCACTTT
CASSVPGGAPLHF
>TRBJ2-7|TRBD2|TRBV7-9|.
TGTGCCAGCACCCCTTCGGGCGGGAGCTCCTACGAGCAGTACTTC
CASTPSGGSSYEQYF
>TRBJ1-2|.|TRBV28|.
TGTGCCAGCAGTCAACAGGGCTATGGCTACACCTTC
CASSQQGYGYTF
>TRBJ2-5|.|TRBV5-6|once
TGTGCCAGCAGCTTGGTTGTTGACTACCAAGAGACCCAGTACTTC
CASSLVVDYQETQYF
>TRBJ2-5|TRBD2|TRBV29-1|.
TGCAGCGTTGTTCGGGGACTAGCGGGAGTAGAGACCCAGTACTTC
CSVVRGLAGVETQYF
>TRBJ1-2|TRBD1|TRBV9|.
TGTGCCAGCAGCGTTACGGAGGGGGCGCCCGGCTACACCTTC
CASSVTEGAPGYTF
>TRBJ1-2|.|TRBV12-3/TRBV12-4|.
TGTGCCAGCAGTACGGCCATTAGCGGCTACACCTTC
CASSTAISGYTF
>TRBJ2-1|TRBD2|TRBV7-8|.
TGTGCCAGCAGCTTGAGGGGACTAGCGGGAACCCTAAAAGGTCACGAGCAGTTCTTC
CASSLRGLAGTLKGHEQFF
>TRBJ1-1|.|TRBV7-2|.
TGTGCCAGCAGCTTAGGGGGGGGACACCAGAACACTGAAGCTTTCTTT
CASSLGGGHQNTEAFF
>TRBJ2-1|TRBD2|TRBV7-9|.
TGTGCCAGCACCAGGGCGGGAGTAGTTTATGAGCAGTTCTTC
CASTRAGVVYEQFF
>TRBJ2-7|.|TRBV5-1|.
TGCGCCAGCAGCCGCCAACCGGGACAAGGTACCTACGAGCAGTACTTC
CASSRQPGQGTYEQYF
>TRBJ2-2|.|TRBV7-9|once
TGTGCCAGCAGCTTATGGGAGGTCGGGGAGCTGTTTTTT
CASSLWEVGELFF
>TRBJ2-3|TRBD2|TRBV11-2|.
TGTGCCAGCAGCTTAGACCCAGCGGGAGGAGCAAGGGGGGCGCAGTATTTT
CASSLDPAGGARGAQYF
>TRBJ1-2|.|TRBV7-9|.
TGTGCCAGCAGCCCCCCCGTCGGGCAGCGAGGAGGTGGCTACACCTTC
CASSPPVGQRGGGYTF
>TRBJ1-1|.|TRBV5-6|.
TGTGCCAGCAGCTTGAGCAGGGGCACTGAAGCTTTCTTT
CASSLSRGTEAFF
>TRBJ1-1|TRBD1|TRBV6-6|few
TGTGCCAGCAGCGTCCAGGGGGCGCGAACTGAAGCTTTCTTT
CASSVQGARTEAFF
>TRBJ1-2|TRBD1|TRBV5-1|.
TGCGCCAGCAGCCCGGGACAGGGGGCCAGGTGGGGCTACACCTTC
CASSPGQGARWGYTF
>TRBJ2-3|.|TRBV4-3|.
TGCGCCAGCAGCCAAGCTCAGGCAGATACGCAGTATTTT
CASSQAQADTQYF
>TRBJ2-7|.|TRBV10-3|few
TGTGCCATCGGCATACAGGTTTACGAGCAGTACTTC
CAIGIQVYEQYF
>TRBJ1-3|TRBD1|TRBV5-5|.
TGTGCCAGCAGCTTGGCCGGAGGGACAGGGACTGGAAACACCATATATTTT
CASSLAGGTGTGNTIYF
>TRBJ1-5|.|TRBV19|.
TGTGCCAGTAGTATAATGGGGGGATTCAACCAGCCCCAGCATTTT
CASSIMGGFNQPQHF
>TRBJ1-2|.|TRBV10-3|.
TGTGCCATCAGTGTACACGCGGACTATGGCTACACCTTC
CAISVHADYGYTF
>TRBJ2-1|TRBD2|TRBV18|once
TGTGCCAGCTCACCCCAGGGACTAGCGGGAGATGAGCAGTTCTTC
CASSPQGLAGDEQFF
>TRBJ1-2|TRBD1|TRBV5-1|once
TGCGCCAGCAGCTACCTAGGCAGACAGGGCCCTAACTATGGCTACACCTTC
CASSYLGRQGPNYGYTF
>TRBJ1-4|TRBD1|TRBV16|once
TGTGCCAGCAGTCATTGGGACAGAGCAACTAATGAAAAACTGTTTTTT
CASSHWDRATNEKLFF
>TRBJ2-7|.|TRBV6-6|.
TGTGCCAGCAGTTACTCGGGAGGAGCTACTCCCTACGAGCAGTACTTC
CASSYSGGATPYEQYF
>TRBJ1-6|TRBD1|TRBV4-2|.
TGTGCCAGCAGCCAAGATAGTTGGGGACAGGGCGTTTCACCCCTCCACTTT
CASSQDSWGQGVSPLHF
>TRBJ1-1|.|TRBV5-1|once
TGCGCCAGCAGCCCCAGAACAGGGACCACTGAAGCTTTCTTT
CASSPRTGTTEAFF
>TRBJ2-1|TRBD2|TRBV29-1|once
TGCAGCGTTGATGACAGGGTCGGGGCTAGCGGGAGACAGGAGTTCTTC
CSVDDRVGASGRQEFF
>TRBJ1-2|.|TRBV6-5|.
TGTGCCAGCAGTTACTCGTACGGGTATGGCTACACCTTC
CASSYSYGYGYTF
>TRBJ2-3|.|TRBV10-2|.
TGCGCCAGCAGTGAGGATTCGGCGGAAGATACGCAGTATTTT
CASSEDSAEDTQYF
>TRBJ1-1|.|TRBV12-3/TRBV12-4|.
TGTGCCAGCAGTTTTACAGAGACTGAAGCTTTCTTT
CASSFTETEAFF
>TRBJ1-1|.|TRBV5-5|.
TGTGCCAGCAGCTTGAACTCATTGAACACTGAAGCTTTCTTT
CASSLNSLNTEAFF
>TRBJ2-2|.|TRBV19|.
TGTGCCAGTCATACACAGGGTTCCGGGGAGCTGTTTTTT
CASHTQGSGELFF
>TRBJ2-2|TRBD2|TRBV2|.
TGTGCCAGCAGTGGAGCGGGAGTAGCGAACACCGGGGAGCTGTTTTTT
CASSGAGVANTGELFF
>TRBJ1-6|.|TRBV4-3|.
TGCGCCAGCAGCCTTGGAACAGGGAAAAATTCACCCCTCCACTTT
CASSLGTGKNSPLHF
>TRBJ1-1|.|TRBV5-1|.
TGCGCCAGCAGCTTGAGGACAGCGACCATGAACACTGAAGCTTTCTTT
CASSLRTATMNTEAFF
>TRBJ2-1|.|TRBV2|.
TGTGCCAGCAGGAGAGCCGATGAGCAGTTCTTC
CASRRADEQFF
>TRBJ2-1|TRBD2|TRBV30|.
TGTGCCTGGAGTGTCGTAGCGGGAGGATACAATGAGCAGTTCTTC
CAWSVVAGGYNEQFF
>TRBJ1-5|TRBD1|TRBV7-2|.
TGTGCCAGCAGCTTAGTACAGGGGTCAAATCAGCCCCAGCATTTT
CASSLVQGSNQPQHF
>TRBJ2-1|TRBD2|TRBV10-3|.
TGTGCCATCAGTTCTAGCGGGAGGGCCCACAATGAGCAGTTCTTC
CAISSSGRAHNEQFF
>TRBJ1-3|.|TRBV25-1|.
TGTGCCAGCTGGCGTCAGCGCTCTGGAAACACCATATATTTT
CASWRQRSGNTIYF
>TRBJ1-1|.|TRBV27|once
TGTGCCAGCAGTTCGCGACCGCCCTCGACGAGGTGGAATGAAGCTTTCTTT
CASSSRPPSTRWNEAFF
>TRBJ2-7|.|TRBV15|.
TGTGCCACCAGCAGAGACACAGGGCAGTACGAGCAGTACTTC
CATSRDTGQYEQYF
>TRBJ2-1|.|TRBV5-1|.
TGCGCCAGCAGCCCGCCCGGGGTACCCAACAATGAGCAGTTCTTC
CASSPPGVPNNEQFF
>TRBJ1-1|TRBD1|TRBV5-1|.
TGCGCCAGCTGCGCCGGGACAGGGGCCCCTCCGGCTTTCTTT
CASCAGTGAPPAFF
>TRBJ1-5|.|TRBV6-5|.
TGTGCCAGTGGCATGTTTAGCAATCAGCCCCAGCATTTT
CASGMFSNQPQHF
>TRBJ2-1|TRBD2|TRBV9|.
TGTGCCAGCAGCTCCCCGGGACTAGCGATCGATGAGCAGTTCTTC
CASSSPGLAIDEQFF